Sequencing of this T cell receptor (beta chain) was carried out in a study of blood T cell repertoires in COVID-19 (dated by TCRdb to 2020 to 2021). With regard to the full study: Collaborator samples came from the United States, Italy and Spain and covered acute and convalescent phases of COVID-19. The prospective study material was composed of cDNA or gDNA derived from T cells, B-cell-depleted T cells, or PBMCs. Deeply sampled blood TCRbeta repertoires from subjects exposed to, actively infected with, or recovered from COVID-19 were included in the dataset. The repertoires were made available in a free public database intended to serve as a resource for research on the immune response to SARS-CoV-2. The samples were drawn from two sources: the first 160 participants of the ongoing ImmuneRACE study, and 1,254 subjects contributed by 6 global collaborators. Nearly every sample came with metadata listing a de-identified subject ID, COVID-19 status, age in years and sex. HLA class I and class II types, where available, came from metadata supplied by the sample provider rather than from assay-based typing.

CDR1 and CDR2, per the germline V gene, are MNHEY and SVGAGI. The cysteine opens and the phenylalanine closes a CDR3 of 15 amino acids. The DNA shown is the 45-base CDR3, in frame from base 1. Concerning this clone: Its antigen is currently not known. A read error may account for a junction end that differs from germline.

Beyond this particular receptor, the publication reports: How much clinical and demographic metadata was included differed by source and by participant, and the metadata was provided uncurated.

Enrolling through a virtual design, the prospective study's participants ranged in age from roughly 18 to 89 years and lived across 20 to 30 United States geographic areas. To assign participants to cohorts, the prospective study relied on clinical history that participants themselves reported in a screening survey and a study questionnaire. Recovered participants in ImmuneRACE Cohort 3 were defined as having two consecutive negative NP/OP PCR tests, clearance from a healthcare professional, or resolution of symptoms. In the prospective study, mobile phlebotomists collected whole blood, serum and a nasopharyngeal or oropharyngeal swab from each participant. Prospective study participants could optionally give additional blood draws and questionnaires over an approximately 2-month period. Before DNA extraction, blood samples from the prospective study were shipped at room temperature or frozen.

The immunoSEQ Assay, a bias-controlled multiplex PCR, was used to amplify TCRbeta CDR3 regions from genomic DNA. The authors' pipeline ran thus. Nucleated cell counts per sample were estimated from amplification of reference gene primers within the assay. To quantify the absolute abundance of each unique TCRbeta CDR3 rearrangement, sequence reads were collapsed and filtered. For each sample, productive Simpson clonality was calculated as the square root of Simpson's diversity index over productive rearrangements. TCRdb limited this immuneACCESS table to in-frame rearrangements with V and J called. A share of clones is missing; checked studies link under half to unresolved V genes, and the rest is unexplained. The V and J calls and clone size come from that table; D and trimming were worked out from the DNA. The sample has roughly 180,000 clones on record, around 82% of them singletons. The ten largest clones add up to 15% to 20% of the sample.

The origin of this receptor is a man between 60 and 75 years old who had recovered from COVID-19. Recombination joined TRBV6-5 with TRBJ1-1; the D gene is not confidently resolved. The specimen was PBMCs or T cells enriched from blood (not recorded which). The DNA reads TGTGCCAGCAGATACTACAGAGAACTGAACACTGAAGCTTTCTTT. This codes for CASRYYRELNTEAFF.